Listed below are T cell receptor beta chains from one sample, sequenced in a study of cytomegalovirus exposure and HLA in healthy donors. Only in-frame clones appear in the TCRdb table, and some are missing; sequencing was by immunoSEQ multiplex PCR. Of around 49,000 clones in the sample, almost 95% were seen once. The source material was PBMCs. Receptors originate from a man aged 18 to 29 in good health and CMV-seronegative. Each CDR3 is given without its conserved first and last residue.

J gene: TRBJ2-2
V gene: TRBV2
CDR3 protein: ASTIGDRGDTGELF

J gene: TRBJ2-1
V gene: TRBV6-4
CDR3 protein: ASIRSGSENEQF

J gene: TRBJ2-7
V gene: TRBV2
CDR3 protein: ASGGEIGGRYEQY

J gene: TRBJ2-3
V gene: TRBV19
CDR3 protein: ASETGTGAYTQY

J gene: TRBJ2-2
V gene: TRBV30
CDR3 protein: AWSRGQGATGELF

J gene: TRBJ2-5
V gene: TRBV5-6
CDR3 protein: ASSLLTSQETQY

J gene: TRBJ2-7
V gene: TRBV27
CDR3 protein: ASSYGQGAYEQY

J gene: TRBJ2-7
V gene: TRBV19
CDR3 protein: ASSRELAASSYEQY

J gene: TRBJ2-7
V gene: TRBV7-9
CDR3 protein: ASSKGATYEQY

J gene: TRBJ2-7
V gene: TRBV30
CDR3 protein: AWSIGLAGSYEQY

J gene: TRBJ2-1
V gene: TRBV14
CDR3 protein: AREWESANEQF

J gene: TRBJ2-7
V gene: TRBV27
CDR3 protein: ASRLTRTGAYEQY

J gene: TRBJ2-2
V gene: TRBV5-1
CDR3 protein: ASTEGGTGELF

J gene: TRBJ1-3
V gene: TRBV30
CDR3 protein: AWSPFSGNTIY

J gene: TRBJ2-7
V gene: TRBV28
CDR3 protein: ASRKGGQRGEQY

J gene: TRBJ2-7
V gene: TRBV9
CDR3 protein: ASSVATSSHEQY

J gene: TRBJ1-2
V gene: TRBV6-5
CDR3 protein: ASWSTGTYSGYT

J gene: TRBJ2-1
V gene: TRBV7-3
CDR3 protein: ASSPGVSSYNEQF

J gene: TRBJ2-1
V gene: TRBV10-3
CDR3 protein: AITTGIPYNEQF

J gene: TRBJ2-7
V gene: TRBV23-1
CDR3 protein: ASSPPGGSNYEQY

J gene: TRBJ1-4
V gene: TRBV10-3
CDR3 protein: AISESRGGRFDEKLF

J gene: TRBJ2-7
V gene: TRBV6-1
CDR3 protein: ASRVQGESYEQY

J gene: TRBJ2-7
V gene: TRBV5-1
CDR3 protein: ASSLAWGLADSYEQY

J gene: TRBJ2-2
V gene: TRBV10-3
CDR3 protein: AIKQGAGTGELF

J gene: TRBJ1-3
V gene: TRBV7-6
CDR3 protein: ASSLGSNSGNTIY

J gene: TRBJ2-7
V gene: TRBV7-2
CDR3 protein: ASSSDEPEQY

J gene: TRBJ2-2
V gene: TRBV19
CDR3 protein: ASRGQGDGELF

J gene: TRBJ1-5
V gene: TRBV27
CDR3 protein: ASSTLTNRGYNQPQH

J gene: TRBJ1-4
V gene: TRBV28
CDR3 protein: ASREGRVNEKLF

J gene: TRBJ2-1
V gene: TRBV6-5
CDR3 protein: ASSPNRGSLEQF

J gene: TRBJ2-2
V gene: TRBV4-2
CDR3 protein: ASSQTSGSPGELF